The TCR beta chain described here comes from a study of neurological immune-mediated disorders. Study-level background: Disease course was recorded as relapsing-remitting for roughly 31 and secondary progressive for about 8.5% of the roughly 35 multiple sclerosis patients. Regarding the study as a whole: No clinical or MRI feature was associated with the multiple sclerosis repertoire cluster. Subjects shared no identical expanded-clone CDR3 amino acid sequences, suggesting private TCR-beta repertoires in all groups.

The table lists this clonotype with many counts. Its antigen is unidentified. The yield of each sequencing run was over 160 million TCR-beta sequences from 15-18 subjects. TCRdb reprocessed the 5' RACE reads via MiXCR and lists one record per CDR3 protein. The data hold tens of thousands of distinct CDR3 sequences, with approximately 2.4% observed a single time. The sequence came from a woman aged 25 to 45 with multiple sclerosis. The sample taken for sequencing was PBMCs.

The chain's CDR3 is CSVIDGDTDTQYF. CDR3 in DNA: TGCAGCGTCATAGACGGGGACACAGATACGCAGTATTTT. V gene TRBV29-1 combines with J gene TRBJ2-3; maybe TRBD2 (5 bases). V was pared by 6 bases and J by 2 bases, with 12 bases between. In germline, CDR1 is SQVTM, CDR2 ANQGSEA. CDR3 length: 13 residues.